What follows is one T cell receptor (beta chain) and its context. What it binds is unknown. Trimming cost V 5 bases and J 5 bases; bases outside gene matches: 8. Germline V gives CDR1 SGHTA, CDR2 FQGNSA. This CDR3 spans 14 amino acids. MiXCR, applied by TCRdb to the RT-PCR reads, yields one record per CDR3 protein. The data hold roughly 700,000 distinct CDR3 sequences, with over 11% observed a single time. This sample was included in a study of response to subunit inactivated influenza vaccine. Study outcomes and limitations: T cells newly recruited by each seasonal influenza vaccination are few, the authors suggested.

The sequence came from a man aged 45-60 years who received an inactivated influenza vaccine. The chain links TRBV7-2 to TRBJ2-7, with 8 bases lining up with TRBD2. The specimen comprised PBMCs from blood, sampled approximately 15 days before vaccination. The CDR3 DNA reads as TGTGCCAGCAGCCGTAGCGGGATGAGGGACGAGCAGTACTTC. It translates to CASSRSGMRDEQYF.